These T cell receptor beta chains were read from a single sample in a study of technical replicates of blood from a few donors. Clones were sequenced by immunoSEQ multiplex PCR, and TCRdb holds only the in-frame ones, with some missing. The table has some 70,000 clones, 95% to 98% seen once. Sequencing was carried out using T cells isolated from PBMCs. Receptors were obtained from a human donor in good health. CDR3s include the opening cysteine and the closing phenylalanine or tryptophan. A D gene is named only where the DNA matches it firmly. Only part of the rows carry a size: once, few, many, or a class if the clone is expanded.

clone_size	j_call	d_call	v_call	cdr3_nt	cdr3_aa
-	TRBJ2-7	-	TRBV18	TGTGCCAGCTCACCCGATCGACTGGGACATAGTTTC	CASSPDRLGHSF
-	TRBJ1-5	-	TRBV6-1	TGTGCCAGCAGTACAGGGATATCGCCCCAGCATTTT	CASSTGISPQHF
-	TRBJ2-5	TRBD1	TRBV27	TGTGCCAGCAGTTTCGGGACAGTAGGAATCGAGACCCAGTACTTC	CASSFGTVGIETQYF
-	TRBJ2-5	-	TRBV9	TGTGCCAGCAGCGGAGGGACACTACAAGAGACCCAGTACTTC	CASSGGTLQETQYF
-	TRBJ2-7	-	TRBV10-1	TGCGCCGCCTACGACAGCTTATATTCCTACGAGCAGTACTTC	CAAYDSLYSYEQYF
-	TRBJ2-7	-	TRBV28	TGTGCCAGCAGAACACCAGGACGGGATAGCTCCTACGAGCAGTACTTC	CASRTPGRDSSYEQYF
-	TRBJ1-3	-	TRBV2	TGTGCCAGCAGTGAATTTAGTGGTCCCTCTGGAAACACCATATATTTT	CASSEFSGPSGNTIYF
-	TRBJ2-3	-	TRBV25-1	TGTGCCAGCAGTGACCCAACGACTAGCACAGATACGCAGTATTTT	CASSDPTTSTDTQYF
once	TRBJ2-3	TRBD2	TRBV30	TGTGCCTGGATCAGAGCGGGAGGTCGCACAGATACGCAGTATTTT	CAWIRAGGRTDTQYF
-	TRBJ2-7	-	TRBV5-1	TGCGCCAGCAGCCAGTCCAGGGGCCCCCGGGACGAGCAGTACTTC	CASSQSRGPRDEQYF
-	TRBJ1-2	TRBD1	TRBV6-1	TGTGCCAGCAGCGAGACCGGACAGGGGGCAAGGAGCTACACCTTC	CASSETGQGARSYTF
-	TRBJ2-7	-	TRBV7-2	TGTGCCAGCAGCTGGGGGGACGTTCGAGACGAGCAGTACTTC	CASSWGDVRDEQYF
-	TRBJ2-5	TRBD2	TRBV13	TGTGCCAGCAGCTTAGGCAGCGGGAGAATAGTAGAGACCCAGTACTTC	CASSLGSGRIVETQYF
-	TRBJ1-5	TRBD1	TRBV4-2	TGTGCCAGCAGCCAAAGCACCGGGACAGGAAATCAGCCCCAGCATTTT	CASSQSTGTGNQPQHF
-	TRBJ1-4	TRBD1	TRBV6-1	TGTGCCAGCATTCGACAGGGGAATGAAAAACTGTTTTTT	CASIRQGNEKLFF
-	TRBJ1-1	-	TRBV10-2	TGCGCCAGCAGTGAGTTCAGGTCCACTGAAGCTTTCTTT	CASSEFRSTEAFF
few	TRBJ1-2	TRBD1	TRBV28	TGTGCCAGCAGTTTTTCCACAGGGGACTATGGCTACACCTTC	CASSFSTGDYGYTF
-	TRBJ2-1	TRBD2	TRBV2	TGTGCCAGCCAACCTCCCGGGACTAGCATCTACAATGAGCAGTTCTTC	CASQPPGTSIYNEQFF
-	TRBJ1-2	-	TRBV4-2	TGTGCCAGCAGCCAAGTACAAGGGGGATCAAACTATGGCTACACCTTC	CASSQVQGGSNYGYTF
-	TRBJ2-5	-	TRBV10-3	TGTGCCATCGGGCCTTTGTCGGGGGAGACCCAGTACTTC	CAIGPLSGETQYF
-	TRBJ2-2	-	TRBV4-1	TGCGCCAGCAGCCACAGACAAAACACCGAGGAGCTGTTTTTT	CASSHRQNTEELFF
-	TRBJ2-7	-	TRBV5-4	TGTGCCAGCAGCTTGGACAGGGAAGTCTACGAGCAGTACTTC	CASSLDREVYEQYF
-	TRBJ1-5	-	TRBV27	TGTGCCAGCAGTCCACAGGGAAATCAGCCCCAGCATTTT	CASSPQGNQPQHF
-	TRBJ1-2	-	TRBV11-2	TGTGCCAGCAGCCTGGAAGGAAGCACTAGTAACTATGGCTACACCTTC	CASSLEGSTSNYGYTF
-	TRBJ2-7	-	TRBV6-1	TGTGCCAGCGAGGAGCGGCCCCGCGCGGAGCAGTACTTC	CASEERPRAEQYF
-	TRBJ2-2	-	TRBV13	TGTGCCAGCAGCGCGGCAGGGTCGGTAGGCACCGGGGAGCTGTTTTTT	CASSAAGSVGTGELFF
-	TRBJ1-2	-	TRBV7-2	TGTGCCAGCAGCTTAGGGCAGAACTATGGCTACACCTTC	CASSLGQNYGYTF
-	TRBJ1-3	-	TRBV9	TGTGCCAGCAGCGTCGGACAGCTCTCTGGAAACACCATATATTTT	CASSVGQLSGNTIYF
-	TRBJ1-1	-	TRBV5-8	TGTGCCAGCAGCTTGAGGGGGGAGGGGACTGAAGCTTTCTTT	CASSLRGEGTEAFF
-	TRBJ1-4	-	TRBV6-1	TGTGCCAGCAGTGCTGTATCAACTAATGAAAAACTGTTTTTT	CASSAVSTNEKLFF
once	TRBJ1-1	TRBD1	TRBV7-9	TGTGCCAGCAGCCCCCCGGGACAGACCTTTATGAACACTGAAGCTTTCTTT	CASSPPGQTFMNTEAFF
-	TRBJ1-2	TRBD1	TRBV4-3	TGCGCCAGCAGCCAAGGCGGGGGACAGGGTGAAATCTATGGCTACACCTTC	CASSQGGGQGEIYGYTF
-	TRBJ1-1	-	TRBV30	TGTGCCTGGAGAAACAGTATGAACACTGAAGCTTTCTTT	CAWRNSMNTEAFF
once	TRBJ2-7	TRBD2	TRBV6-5	TGTGCCAGCAGGACTAGCGGGAGGAGGTTCAACGAGCAGTACTTC	CASRTSGRRFNEQYF
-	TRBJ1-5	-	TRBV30	TGTGCCTGGAGTCTAGGGACACGGTTGCATTTT	CAWSLGTRLHF
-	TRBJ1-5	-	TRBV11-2	TGTGCCAGCAGCTTAGGTGAGGGTCAGCCCCAGCATTTT	CASSLGEGQPQHF
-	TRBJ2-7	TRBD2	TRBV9	TGTGCCAGCAGCCCGACACTAGCGGGAGCCTCCTACGAGCAGTACTTC	CASSPTLAGASYEQYF
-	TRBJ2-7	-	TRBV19	TGTGCCAGTAGACCGGGCGGGATGAACTCCTACGAGCAGTACTTC	CASRPGGMNSYEQYF
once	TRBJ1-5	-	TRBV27	TGTGCCAGCAGTCGGGAAAATCAGCCCCAGCATTTT	CASSRENQPQHF
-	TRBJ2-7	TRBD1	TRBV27	TGTGCCAGCAGCGCCGGGACAGGGGAGTACGAGCAGTACTTC	CASSAGTGEYEQYF
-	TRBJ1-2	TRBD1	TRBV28	TGTGCCAGCAGGCTAAATACCGGGACAGGGGATGGCTACACCTTC	CASRLNTGTGDGYTF
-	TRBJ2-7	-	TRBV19	TGTGCCAGTAGTGTACAGGGAAGCTCCTACGAGCAGTACTTC	CASSVQGSSYEQYF
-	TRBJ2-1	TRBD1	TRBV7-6	TGTGCTAGCAGCCCGACAGGGCGGCCCAATGAGCAGTTCTTC	CASSPTGRPNEQFF
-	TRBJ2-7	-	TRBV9	TGTGCCAGCAGCGTAGACACCTCCCTTGACGAGCAGTACTTC	CASSVDTSLDEQYF
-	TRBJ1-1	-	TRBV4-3	TGCGCCAGCAGCCAAGGACAGACTGAAGCTTTCTTT	CASSQGQTEAFF
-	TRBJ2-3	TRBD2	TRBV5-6	TGTGCCAGCAGCCATCTAGCGGTTCCATTGGCAGATACGCAGTATTTT	CASSHLAVPLADTQYF
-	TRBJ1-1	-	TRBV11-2	TGTGCCAGCAGCTTAGTCGGCACTGAAGCTTTCTTT	CASSLVGTEAFF
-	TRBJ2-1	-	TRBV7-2	TGTGCCAGCAGCTTAAACCTTCTGGCAGCCTACAATGAGCAGTTCTTC	CASSLNLLAAYNEQFF
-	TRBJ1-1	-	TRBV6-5	TGTGCCAGCAGGGACGGTCAGGGAGCTTTCTTT	CASRDGQGAFF
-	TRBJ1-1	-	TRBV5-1	TGCGCCAGCAGCTTGGGGGGGGTGAACACTGAAGCTTTCTTT	CASSLGGVNTEAFF
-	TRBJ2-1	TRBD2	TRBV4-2	TGTGCCAGCAGCCAAGAAGTGGGAGGGCTGTACAATGAGCAGTTCTTC	CASSQEVGGLYNEQFF
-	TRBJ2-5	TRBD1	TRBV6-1	TGTGCCAGCGGGGTTCCGGGACAGGGCCAAGAGACCCAGTACTTC	CASGVPGQGQETQYF
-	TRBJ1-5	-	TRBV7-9	TGTGCCAGCAGCTCAGTGTCGGGATTAATTAGCAATCAGCCCCAGCATTTT	CASSSVSGLISNQPQHF
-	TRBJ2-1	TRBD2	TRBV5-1	TGCGCCAGCAGCTCGGGACTAGCGACCTACAATGAGCAGTTCTTC	CASSSGLATYNEQFF
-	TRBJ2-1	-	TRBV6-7	TGTGCCAAATCCCGGGACTCCTACAATGAGCAGTTCTTC	CAKSRDSYNEQFF
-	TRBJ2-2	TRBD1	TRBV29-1	TGCAGCGTTGAATTTTTGGGACAGGGGAGAACCGGGGAGCTGTTTTTT	CSVEFLGQGRTGELFF
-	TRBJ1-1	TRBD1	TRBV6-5	TGTGCCAGCAGCAGAGACAGGGGGCGAACTGAAGCTTTCTTT	CASSRDRGRTEAFF
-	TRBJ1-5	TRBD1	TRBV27	TGTGCCAGCAGGGGGACAGGGCGCAATCAGCCCCAGCATTTT	CASRGTGRNQPQHF
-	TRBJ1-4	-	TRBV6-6	TGTGCCAGCAGCACTACCCTTTGGGGCAATAATGAAAAACTGTTTTTT	CASSTTLWGNNEKLFF
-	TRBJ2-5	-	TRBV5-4	TGTGCCAGCAGAAGGGGAAAGGGAAGCCAAGAGACCCAGTACTTC	CASRRGKGSQETQYF